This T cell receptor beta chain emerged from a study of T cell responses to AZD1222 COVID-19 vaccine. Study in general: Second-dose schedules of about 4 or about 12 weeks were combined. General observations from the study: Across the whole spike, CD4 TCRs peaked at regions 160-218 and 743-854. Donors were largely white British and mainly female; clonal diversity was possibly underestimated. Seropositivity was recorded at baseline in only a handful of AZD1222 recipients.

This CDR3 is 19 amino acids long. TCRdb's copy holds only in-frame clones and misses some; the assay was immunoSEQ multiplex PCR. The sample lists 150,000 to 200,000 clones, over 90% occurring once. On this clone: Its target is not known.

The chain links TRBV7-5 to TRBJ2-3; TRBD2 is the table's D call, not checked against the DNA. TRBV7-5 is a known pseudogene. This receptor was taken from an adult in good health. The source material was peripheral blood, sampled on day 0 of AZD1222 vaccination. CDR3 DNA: TGTGTCAGAAGCTTGAGGAGATTAGCGGGAGGATTCTGGACAGATACGCAGTATTTT. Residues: CVRSLRRLAGGFWTDTQYF.